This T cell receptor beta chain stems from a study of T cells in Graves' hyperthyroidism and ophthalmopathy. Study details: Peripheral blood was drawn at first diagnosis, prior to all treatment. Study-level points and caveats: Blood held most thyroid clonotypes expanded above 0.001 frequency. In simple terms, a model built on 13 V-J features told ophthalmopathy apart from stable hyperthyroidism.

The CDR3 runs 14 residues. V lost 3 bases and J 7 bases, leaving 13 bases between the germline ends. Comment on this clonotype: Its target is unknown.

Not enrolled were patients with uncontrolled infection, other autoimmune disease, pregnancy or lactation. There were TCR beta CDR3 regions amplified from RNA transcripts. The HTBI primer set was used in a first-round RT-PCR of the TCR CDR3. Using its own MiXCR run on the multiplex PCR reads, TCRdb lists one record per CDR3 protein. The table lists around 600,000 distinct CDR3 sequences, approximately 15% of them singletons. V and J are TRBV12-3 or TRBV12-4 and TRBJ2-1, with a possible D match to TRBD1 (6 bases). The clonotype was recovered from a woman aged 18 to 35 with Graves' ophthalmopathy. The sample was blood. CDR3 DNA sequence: TGTGCCAGCAGTTTTTATACAGGGTTAAATGAGCAGTTCTTC. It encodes CASSFYTGLNEQFF.